The 10 T cell receptor beta chains below all came from one sample that was sequenced in a study of regulatory T cells in long-lasting Graves disease. iRepertoire HTBI primers and Arm-PCR of CDR3 regions built TCR beta libraries. TCRdb reprocessed the multiplex PCR reads via MiXCR and lists one record per CDR3 protein. The profile shows hundreds of thousands of distinct CDR3 sequences, around 12% of them singletons. The time point: newly diagnosed GD, antithyroid drugs for less than 3 months. The TCR library was made from RNA that had been extracted from PBMCs in TRIzol. Another study also made use of these data, one on T cells in Graves' hyperthyroidism and ophthalmopathy.

The sample was peripheral blood mononuclear cells (PBMCs), taken at new diagnosis, from a patient treated with antithyroid drugs. These receptors were taken from a woman in her 30s with Graves disease.

This clonotype was found many times. The chain joins TRBV27 to TRBJ1-2; D unclear. This CDR3 has 18 amino acids. Trimming stripped 7 bases from V and 2 bases from J, with 26 bases between. Germline V gene lookup returns CDR1 MNHEY and CDR2 SMNVEV (reference sequence). The CDR3 loop is CASTLTYYTIRANYGYTF. CDR3 coding DNA: TGTGCCAGCACCTTGACATACTACACCATACGGGCCAACTATGGCTACACCTTC.

This clonotype showed up many times. This chain links TRBV13 with TRBJ1-1; 7 bases are shared with TRBD1. The CDR3 has 15 amino acids. With 6 bases clipped from V and 4 bases from J, the junction kept 11 bases outside the gene matches. CDR1 is PRHDT, CDR2 FYEKMQ, per germline (reference sequence). The CDR3 reads CASSLNFRGSTEAFF. The CDR3 nucleotides are TGTGCCAGCAGTCTCAATTTCAGGGGGAGCACTGAAGCTTTCTTT.

At least ten counts were recorded for this clonotype. The chain is built from TRBV20-1 and TRBJ2-2; D gene ambiguous. CDR1 and CDR2 from the germline V gene are DFQATT and SNEGSKA (reference sequence). The CDR3 covers 14 residues. The ends were cut back, 4 bases at V and 4 bases at J, with 13 bases in the middle. CDR3 sequence: CSATPRGGTGELFF. In DNA, the CDR3 is TGCAGTGCTACCCCCCGCGGTGGCACCGGGGAGCTGTTTTTT.

CDR3 amino acids: CASNPETGWTGELFF. As DNA, the CDR3 is TGTGCCAGCAACCCCGAGACAGGGTGGACCGGGGAGCTGTTTTTT. The V call is TRBV28, the J call TRBJ2-2; TRBD1 aligns across 7 bases. This CDR3 is 15 amino acids long. V was clipped by 7 bases and J by 5 bases; unmatched bases: 10. Germline lookup yields CDR1 MDHEN and CDR2 SYDVKM.

This clonotype was counted at least ten times. The chain has TRBV11-2 and TRBJ1-1, with D perhaps TRBD1 (6 bases). From germline, CDR1 is SGHAT and CDR2 FQNNGV. V was cut by 6 bases and J by 1 base, with 18 bases left in between. The CDR3 totals 16 residues. The CDR3 protein is CASRSLRQGRNTEAFF. DNA of the CDR3: TGTGCCAGCAGATCGCTCCGGCAGGGGAGGAACACTGAAGCTTTCTTT.

The chain uses TRBV4-3 and TRBJ2-6; 8 bases are shared with TRBD1. The trim removed 1 base at V and 1 base at J, leaving 6 bases unmatched. In germline, CDR1 is LGHNA, CDR2 YSLEER. The CDR3 runs to 18 residues. Here the CDR3 DNA reads TGCGCCAGCAGCCAAGGCGCAGGGGGCGCTTCTGGGGCCAACGTCCTGACTTTC. Translated, it gives CASSQGAGGASGANVLTF.

This clonotype has ten or more counts. This sequence joins TRBV28 and TRBJ2-7; D is ambiguous. CDR1 is MDHEN, CDR2 SYDVKM, per germline. CDR3 length: 13 residues. Trimming took 4 bases from V and 5 from J, leaving 12 bases between them. The CDR3 bases are TGTGCCAGCAGTTCACTCCCCCCAGACGAGCAGTACTTC. It specifies CASSSLPPDEQYF.

This clonotype was observed many times. The genes are TRBV18 and TRBJ1-6; TRBD1 matches at 7 bases. Germline values: CDR1 KGHSH, CDR2 LQKENI. The CDR3 has 15 amino acids. V lost 2 bases and J lost 6; bases outside the gene matches: 4. CDR3 nucleotide sequence: TGTGCCAGCTCACCATCAGGGGGAGGTAATTCACCCCTCCACTTT. Its protein product is CASSPSGGGNSPLHF.

There are many counts of this clonotype. This sequence joins TRBV2 and TRBJ1-5; no clear D gene. Trimming cost V 3 bases and J 6 bases, with 15 bases left between them. Germline V gene data show CDR1 as SNHLY and CDR2 as FYNNEI. This CDR3 region has 15 residues. The CDR3 sequence is CASSEAAGSGQPQHF. CDR3 in DNA: TGTGCCAGCAGTGAGGCGGCCGGGAGCGGTCAGCCCCAGCATTTT.

Many counts were recorded for this clonotype. This sequence joins TRBV7-2 and TRBJ2-5, with 10 positions matching TRBD1. V gave up 4 bases and J gave up 2 bases; unmatched junction bases: 4. In germline, CDR1 is SGHTA, CDR2 FQGNSA. The length of the CDR3 is 15 residues. The CDR3 spells CASSWGQGKQETQYF. CDR3 coding DNA: TGTGCCAGCAGCTGGGGACAGGGGAAACAAGAGACCCAGTACTTC.